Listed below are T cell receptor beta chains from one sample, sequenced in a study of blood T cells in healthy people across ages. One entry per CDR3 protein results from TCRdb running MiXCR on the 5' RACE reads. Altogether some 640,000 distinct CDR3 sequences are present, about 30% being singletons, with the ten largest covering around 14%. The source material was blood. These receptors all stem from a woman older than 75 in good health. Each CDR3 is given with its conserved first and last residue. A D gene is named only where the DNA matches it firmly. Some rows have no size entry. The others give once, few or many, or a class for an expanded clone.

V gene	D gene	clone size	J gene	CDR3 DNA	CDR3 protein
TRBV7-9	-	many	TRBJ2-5	TGTGCCAGCAGCTTAGCGCTAGGGGAGACCCAGTACTTC	CASSLALGETQYF
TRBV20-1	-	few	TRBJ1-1	TGCAGTGTCTGGGGAGCCGGTGACACTGAAGCTTTCTTT	CSVWGAGDTEAFF
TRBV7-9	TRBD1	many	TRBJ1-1	TGTGCCAGCGGCAGGGGGCTGGGCACTGAAGCTTTCTTT	CASGRGLGTEAFF
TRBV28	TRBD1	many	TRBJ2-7	TGTGCCAGCAGGCCAACCGGGACAGGGGGCGGCGAGCAGTACTTC	CASRPTGTGGGEQYF
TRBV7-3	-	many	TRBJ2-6	TGTGCCAGCAGCCCCGACGGCATGAACACTGGGGCCAACGTCCTGACTTTC	CASSPDGMNTGANVLTF
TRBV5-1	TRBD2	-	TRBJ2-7	TGCGCCAGCAGAGGAGCGGGAGGGACCTACGAGCAGTACTTC	CASRGAGGTYEQYF
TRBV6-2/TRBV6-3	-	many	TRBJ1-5	TGTGCCAGCAGTTACGAGGGCGGCAGAGCCTTAAATCAGCCCCAGCATTTT	CASSYEGGRALNQPQHF
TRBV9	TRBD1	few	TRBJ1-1	TGTGCCAGCAGCGAGGGGACAGGGGGGACTGAAGCTTTCTTT	CASSEGTGGTEAFF
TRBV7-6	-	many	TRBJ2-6	TGTGCCAGCAGCTTAGCCCAGGGACCCTCGGTTCACTCTGGGGCCAACGTCCTGACTTTC	CASSLAQGPSVHSGANVLTF
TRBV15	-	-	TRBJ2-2	TGTGCCACCAGCAGAGAAGGTCGAGACGGGGAGCTGTTTTTT	CATSREGRDGELFF
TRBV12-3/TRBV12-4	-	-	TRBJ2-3	TGTGCCAGCAGTTTCACGACAGTGCGCACAGATGCGCAGTATTTT	CASSFTTVRTDAQYF
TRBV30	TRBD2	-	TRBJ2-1	TGTGCCTGGGCGGGGGGCTACTACAATGAGCAGTTCTTC	CAWAGGYYNEQFF
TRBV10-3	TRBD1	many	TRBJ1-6	TGTGCCACGGGACAGGGTGAGAATTCACCCCTCCACTTT	CATGQGENSPLHF
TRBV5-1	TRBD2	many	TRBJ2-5	TGCGCCAGCAGCTTAAGCGCACGCGGCGGGGGGGAAGAGACCCAGTACTTC	CASSLSARGGGEETQYF
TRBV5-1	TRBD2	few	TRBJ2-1	TGCGCCAGCAGCCCTGGGACTAGCGGGTTAAGCTCCTACAATGGGCAGTTCTTC	CASSPGTSGLSSYNGQFF
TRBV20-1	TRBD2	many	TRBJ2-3	TGCAGTGCTAGAGATCGGGCGGGCGGGGGTTTCACAGATACGCAGTATTTT	CSARDRAGGGFTDTQYF
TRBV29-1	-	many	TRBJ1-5	TGCAGCGTTGGATCGAAGGGTCAGCCCCAGCATTTT	CSVGSKGQPQHF
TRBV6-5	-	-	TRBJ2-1	TGTGTCAGCAGTTACTCGCCGGACAATGAGCAGTTCTTC	CVSSYSPDNEQFF
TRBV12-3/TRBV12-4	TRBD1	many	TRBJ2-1	TGTGCCAGCAGTTTAACTACAGGGGGCGCGTGGCAGTTCTTC	CASSLTTGGAWQFF
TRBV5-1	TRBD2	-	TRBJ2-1	TGCGCCAGCAGCTTGAGGGCGGGGGAGACCCAGTTCTTC	CASSLRAGETQFF
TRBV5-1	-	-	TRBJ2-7	TGCGCCAGCAGCCAGGACAGTAACAATGAGCAGTACTTC	CASSQDSNNEQYF
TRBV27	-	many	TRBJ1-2	TGTGCCATCACGGACGGCTATGGCTACACCTTC	CAITDGYGYTF
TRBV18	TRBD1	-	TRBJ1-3	TGTGCCAGCTCACTACAGGGGCAGGGCTCTGGAAACACCATATATTTT	CASSLQGQGSGNTIYF
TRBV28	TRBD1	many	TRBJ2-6	TGTGCCAGCGGGACAGTCGTAACTGGGGCCAACGTCCTGACTTTC	CASGTVVTGANVLTF
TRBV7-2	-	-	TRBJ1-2	TGTGCCAGCAGCGCAGAGCAGGGTGGTGGCTACACCTTC	CASSAEQGGGYTF
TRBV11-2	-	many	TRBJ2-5	TGTGCCAGCAGCTCTCGGAGCGGTACCCAAGAGACCCAGTACTTC	CASSSRSGTQETQYF
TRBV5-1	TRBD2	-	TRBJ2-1	TGCGCCAGCAGCTTGATTCCGGGGGGAGATATCTACAATGAGCAGTTCTTC	CASSLIPGGDIYNEQFF
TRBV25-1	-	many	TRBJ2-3	TGTGCCAGCAGTGAATCAGGGGCCCTGGGACTGCGGGATACGCAGTATTTT	CASSESGALGLRDTQYF
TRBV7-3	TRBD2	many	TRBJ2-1	TGTGCCAGCAGCCCTCCGTTGGAGCGGGGGGGTAATGAGCAGTTCTTC	CASSPPLERGGNEQFF
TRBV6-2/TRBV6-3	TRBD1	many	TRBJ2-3	TGTGCCAGCAGCCCTGGACAGGGGCTGGTCACAGATACGCAGTATTTT	CASSPGQGLVTDTQYF
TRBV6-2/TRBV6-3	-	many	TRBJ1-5	TGTGCCAGCAGACCCGACCATCAGCCCCAGCATTTT	CASRPDHQPQHF
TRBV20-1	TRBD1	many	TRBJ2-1	TGCAGTGCTAGAGTACCGGGACAGGAACGGGGCAGGCAGTTCTTC	CSARVPGQERGRQFF
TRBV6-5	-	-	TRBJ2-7	TGTGCCAGCAGTCAAAAGAACGAGCAGTACTTC	CASSQKNEQYF
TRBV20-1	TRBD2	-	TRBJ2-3	TGCAGTGCTAGCGGGAGGCCGCTCACAGATACGCAGTATTTT	CSASGRPLTDTQYF
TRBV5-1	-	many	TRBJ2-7	TGCGCCAGCAGCTTTGGCGTCAACACGGCCTACGAGCAGTACTTC	CASSFGVNTAYEQYF
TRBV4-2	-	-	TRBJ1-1	TGTGCCAGCAGCCAAGAAACAGGGAGAGGCTTTGACACTGAAGCTTTCTTT	CASSQETGRGFDTEAFF
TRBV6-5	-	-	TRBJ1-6	TGTGCCAGCAGTTCCTGGTGGAATTCACCCCTCCACTTT	CASSSWWNSPLHF